Reported below is one T cell receptor beta chain. The sample is drawn from a study of cytomegalovirus exposure and HLA in healthy donors. Assay: immunoSEQ multiplex PCR; the TCRdb copy retains only in-frame clones and omits some. The sample holds under 250,000 clones, about 90% seen once. Germline values: CDR1 MNHNY, CDR2 SVGAGI (reference sequence). The CDR3 runs 11 residues. V lost 4 bases and J 9 bases, leaving 10 bases between the germline ends. This sequence was found in a man aged 18 to 35 in good health and CMV-seropositive. Sample: PBMCs. The V and J genes are TRBV6-6 and TRBJ2-7, with a tentative D call TRBD2 (5 bases). CDR3 region: CASSFRERQYF. Written as DNA, the CDR3 is TGTGCCAGCAGTTTCCGGGAACGGCAGTACTTC.